This TCR beta chain emerged from a study of response to subunit inactivated influenza vaccine. General study points: There was a suggestion from the authors that each seasonal influenza vaccination recruits few new T cells.

A remark on this clonotype: Its specificity is not known.

Germline V gives CDR1 KGHDR, CDR2 SFDVKD. V shed 1 base and J shed 5 bases, with 19 bases lying between them. There are 17 residues in the CDR3. One entry per CDR3 protein, called by TCRdb with MiXCR from the RT-PCR reads. The sample has 500,000 to 600,000 distinct CDR3 sequences, about 15% seen once. The sequencing here drew on PBMCs from blood, taken about 12 days after vaccination. The source of this sequence is a man aged 45-60 years who received an inactivated influenza vaccine. The V call is TRBV24-1, the J call TRBJ2-5; either TRBD1 or TRBD2 may supply D (5 bases each). The CDR3 sequence: CATSDFPPRGSRETQYF. CDR3 bases: TGTGCCACCAGTGATTTTCCCCCCCGGGGCAGTCGGGAGACCCAGTACTTC.